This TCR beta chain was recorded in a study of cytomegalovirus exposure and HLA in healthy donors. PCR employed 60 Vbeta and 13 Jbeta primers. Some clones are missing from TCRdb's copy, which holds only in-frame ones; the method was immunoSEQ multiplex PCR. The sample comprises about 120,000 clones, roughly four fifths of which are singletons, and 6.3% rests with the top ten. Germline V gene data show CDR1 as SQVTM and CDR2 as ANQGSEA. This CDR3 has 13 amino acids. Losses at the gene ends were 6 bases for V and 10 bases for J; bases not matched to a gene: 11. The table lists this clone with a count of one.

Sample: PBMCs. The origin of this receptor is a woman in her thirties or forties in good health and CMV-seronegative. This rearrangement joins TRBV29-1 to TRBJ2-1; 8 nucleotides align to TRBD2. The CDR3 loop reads CSVRTGLEAEQFF. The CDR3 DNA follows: TGCAGCGTCCGGACGGGACTAGAGGCGGAGCAGTTCTTC.